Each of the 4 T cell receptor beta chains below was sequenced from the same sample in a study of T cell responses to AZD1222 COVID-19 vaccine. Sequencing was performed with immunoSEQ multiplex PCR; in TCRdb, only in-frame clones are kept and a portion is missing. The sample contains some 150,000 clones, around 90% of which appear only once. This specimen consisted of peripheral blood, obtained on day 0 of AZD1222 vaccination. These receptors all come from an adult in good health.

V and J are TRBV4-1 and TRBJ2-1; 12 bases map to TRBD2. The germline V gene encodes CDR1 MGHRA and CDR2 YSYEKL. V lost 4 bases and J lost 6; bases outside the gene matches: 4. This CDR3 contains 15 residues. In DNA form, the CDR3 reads TGCGCCAGCAGCCTACGGACTAGCGGGGTCAATGAGCAGTTCTTC. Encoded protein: CASSLRTSGVNEQFF.

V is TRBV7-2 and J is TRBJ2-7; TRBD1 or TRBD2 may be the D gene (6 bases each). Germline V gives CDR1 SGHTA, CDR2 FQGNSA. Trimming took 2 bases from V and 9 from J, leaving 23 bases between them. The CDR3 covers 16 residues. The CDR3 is CASSLITRGGTRRQYF. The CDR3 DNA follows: TGTGCCAGCAGCTTAATAACTAGAGGGGGGACCCGGAGGCAGTACTTC.

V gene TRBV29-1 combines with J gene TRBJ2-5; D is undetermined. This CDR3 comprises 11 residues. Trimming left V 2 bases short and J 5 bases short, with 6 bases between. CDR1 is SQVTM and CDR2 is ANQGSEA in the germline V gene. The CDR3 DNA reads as TGCAGCGTTGAACCCGGGGAGACCCAGTACTTC. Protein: CSVEPGETQYF.

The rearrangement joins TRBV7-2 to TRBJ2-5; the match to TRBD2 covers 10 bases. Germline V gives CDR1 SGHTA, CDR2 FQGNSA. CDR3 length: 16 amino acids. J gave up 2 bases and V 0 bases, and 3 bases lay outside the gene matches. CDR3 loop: CASSLAGTSVQETQYF. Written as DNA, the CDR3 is TGTGCCAGCAGCTTAGCCGGGACTAGCGTACAAGAGACCCAGTACTTC.